The 25 T cell receptor beta chains below were found in one sample sequenced in a study of T cells in severe cutaneous drug reactions (dated by TCRdb to about 2019). The donors whose samples were sequenced had carbamazepine-induced Stevens-Johnson syndrome or toxic epidermal necrolysis (CBZ-SJS/TEN). The sequencing machine was an Illumina MiSeq. Library preparation used the iRepertoire multiplex PCR system with TCR subtype-specific primers for both bulk and single-cell sequencing. TCRdb reprocessed the raw reads; every CDR3 protein sequence is a single record, and DNA is not supplied. The sample table holds roughly 10,000 distinct CDR3 sequences. The ten largest clones add up to under 25% of the sample. What was sequenced was cells from a skin blister. The sample's cell subset or site label is to be understood as: unsorted cells from skin lesion blisters. These receptor sequences come from a human donor with Stevens-Johnson syndrome, a severe cutaneous drug reaction.

The J gene is TRBJ2-5, the V gene TRBV20-1; TCRdb's D call of TRBD2 is untestable without DNA. CDR1 and CDR2 (germline): DFQATT, SNEGSKA (reference sequence). The CDR3 length is 15 residues. The chain's CDR3 is CSAHSGTQSKETQYF.

This clonotype is called medium-sized based on its frequency. The chain couples TRBV20-1 to TRBJ2-7; TCRdb designates TRBD1, a call that cannot be tested without DNA. The CDR3 is 17 amino acids. Germline V gene data show CDR1 as DFQATT and CDR2 as SNEGSKA (reference sequence). CDR3 amino acids: CSARDRGQEPYSYEQYF.

The chain recombines TRBV29-1 with TRBJ2-1. The V gene's germline CDR1 is SQVTM and CDR2 ANQGSEA. The CDR3 totals 13 residues. The CDR3 sequence: CSVSPRSFDEQFF.

By frequency, this clonotype is medium-sized. The chain joins TRBV20-1 to TRBJ1-5. In germline, CDR1 is DFQATT, CDR2 SNEGSKA (reference sequence). The CDR3 covers 14 residues. The CDR3 reads CSALPNESNQPQHF.

This chain connects TRBV20-1 to TRBJ2-3; TCRdb's D call of TRBD2 is untestable without DNA. The CDR3 loop spans 15 amino acids. From germline, CDR1 is DFQATT and CDR2 SNEGSKA (reference sequence). The CDR3 spells CSAIPGLADTDTQYF.

V usage is TRBV29-1 and J usage is TRBJ1-1; TCRdb reports TRBD1, a call that lacks DNA to check it against. The germline CDR1 and CDR2 sequences are SQVTM and ANQGSEA. The length of the CDR3 is 15 residues. The CDR3 loop is CSVPGQGARRTEAFF.

This clonotype is medium-sized by frequency. The chain carries TRBV10-3 and TRBJ1-1; the D call of TRBD1 rests on TCRdb alone, since no DNA is present to check it. CDR1 is ENHRY, CDR2 SYGVKD, per germline. This CDR3 has 14 amino acids. CDR3 protein: CAISDPDRGPEAFF.

The rearrangement links TRBV5-5 to TRBJ2-1; checking the TCRdb D call of TRBD1 is not possible without DNA. The germline V gene encodes CDR1 SGHKS and CDR2 YYEKEE (reference sequence). There are 14 residues in the CDR3. The CDR3 reads CASSSSGGESEQFF.

This clonotype is identified as medium-sized from frequency. J is TRBJ2-1 and V is TRBV20-1; with no DNA, the TCRdb D assignment of TRBD1 cannot be verified. The CDR3 length is 11 residues. The V gene's germline CDR1 is DFQATT and CDR2 SNEGSKA (reference sequence). The CDR3 sequence: CSAGERHEQFF.

This clonotype shows up as medium-sized (0.01 to 0.1%) by frequency. The chain uses TRBV20-1 and TRBJ2-7. The V gene's germline CDR1 is DFQATT and CDR2 SNEGSKA (reference sequence). This CDR3 contains 13 residues. CDR3 residues: CSARDSAVYEQYF.

The gene calls are TRBV20-1 and TRBJ1-4; the TRBD1 assignment by TCRdb is unverifiable without DNA. CDR1 is DFQATT, CDR2 SNEGSKA, per germline (reference sequence). The CDR3 consists of 12 residues. Here the CDR3 reads CSALQGFEKLFF.

The chain combines TRBV20-1 with TRBJ2-1; TCRdb's D call, TRBD2, is unchecked because there is no DNA. CDR1 is DFQATT, CDR2 SNEGSKA, per germline (reference sequence). CDR3 length: 17 amino acids. The CDR3 sequence: CSARDLTGLAGYNEQFF.

This clonotype is called medium-sized based on its frequency. The chain employs TRBV20-1 and TRBJ1-6. The CDR3 is made up of 16 amino acids. Germline CDR1 is DFQATT and CDR2 is SNEGSKA (reference sequence). The CDR3 here is CSARLSTASDNSPLHF.

The CDR3 reads CSARDFLAGGVDTQYF. The chain couples TRBV20-1 to TRBJ2-3. The CDR3 is made up of 16 amino acids. Germline CDR1 and CDR2: DFQATT and SNEGSKA (reference sequence).

V usage is TRBV4-2 and J usage is TRBJ2-6; no DNA is available, so the TRBD1 call from TCRdb remains unchecked. The germline gives CDR1 LGHNA, CDR2 YNFKEQ. The CDR3 loop spans 16 amino acids. The CDR3 region is CASSQEGGSGANVLTF.

V gene TRBV7-2 combines with J gene TRBJ2-1. The CDR3 extends over 18 amino acids. CDR1 and CDR2 (germline): SGHTA, FQGNSA. The CDR3 sequence: CASSLEPYSGRLNNEQFF.

The CDR3 sequence: CSVVTGDSNQPQHF. This chain links TRBV29-1 with TRBJ1-5; lacking DNA, the TRBD1 call made by TCRdb goes unchecked. The CDR3 has 14 residues. Germline V CDR1 and CDR2: SQVTM, ANQGSEA.

The rearrangement uses TRBV29-1 and TRBJ2-1. The CDR3 sequence is 11 residues long. Germline CDR1 SQVTM, CDR2 ANQGSEA. The CDR3 sequence is CSFRAYNEQFF.

By frequency, this clonotype registers medium-sized (0.01 to 0.1%). This chain connects TRBV20-1 to TRBJ2-3; TCRdb's assignment of TRBD2 cannot be checked, as there is no DNA. The CDR3 has 14 amino acids. Germline assignment: CDR1 DFQATT and CDR2 SNEGSKA (reference sequence). CDR3: CSVPAATSTDTQYF.

The J gene is TRBJ2-7, the V gene TRBV20-1; with no DNA, the TCRdb D assignment of TRBD1 cannot be verified. Germline V CDR1 and CDR2: DFQATT, SNEGSKA (reference sequence). The CDR3 extends over 12 amino acids. CDR3 loop: CSASPGGYEQYF.

Measured by frequency, this clonotype is medium-sized. The CDR3 reads CASSRYKGGSPLHF. The chain joins TRBV27 to TRBJ1-6. The CDR3 spans 14 residues. Germline V gene sequence: CDR1 MNHEY, CDR2 SMNVEV (reference sequence).

V gene TRBV20-1 combines with J gene TRBJ2-7; lacking DNA, the TRBD1 call made by TCRdb goes unchecked. This CDR3 contains 11 residues. Germline CDR1 DFQATT, CDR2 SNEGSKA (reference sequence). CDR3 protein: CSAPGAGEQYF.

This clonotype registers medium-sized by frequency. This sequence joins TRBV20-1 and TRBJ2-5; TCRdb returns TRBD2, unconfirmable since there is no DNA. Germline V gene sequence: CDR1 DFQATT, CDR2 SNEGSKA (reference sequence). The length of the CDR3 is 13 residues. This CDR3 is CSAPFYGSKTQYF.

V and J are TRBV27 and TRBJ2-1; TCRdb outputs TRBD1, but without DNA this stays unchecked. Looked up from germline, CDR1 is MNHEY and CDR2 is SMNVEV (reference sequence). This CDR3 is 14 amino acids long. CDR3 residues: CASSIWDRDNEQFF.

Considering frequency, this clonotype is medium-sized. This rearrangement joins TRBV20-1 to TRBJ2-5; no DNA is available, so the TRBD2 call from TCRdb remains unchecked. Germline CDR1 reads DFQATT; CDR2 reads SNEGSKA (reference sequence). The CDR3 consists of 13 residues. The CDR3 loop is CSAKRTTKETQYF.